This T cell receptor (beta chain) was sequenced in a study of cytomegalovirus exposure and HLA in healthy donors. The CDR3 contains 16 residues. CDR1 is SGHDT and CDR2 is YYEEEE in the germline V gene. Trimming removed 1 base at V and 2 bases at J, with 16 bases between. With 60 Vbeta and 13 Jbeta primers, the PCR was carried out. TCRdb's table, derived via immunoSEQ multiplex PCR, lists solely in-frame clones and lacks some. The top ten clones hold 2% to 3% of a sample with about 150,000 clones, 80% to 90% of them seen once. The gene calls are TRBV5-6 and TRBJ2-7; maybe TRBD2 (5 bases). This receptor was identified in a male donor in good health and CMV-seronegative. Specimen: PBMCs. The CDR3 sequence is CASSLSSRGLPYEQYF. CDR3 nucleotide sequence: TGTGCCAGCAGCTTGTCATCCCGAGGGTTGCCCTACGAGCAGTACTTC.